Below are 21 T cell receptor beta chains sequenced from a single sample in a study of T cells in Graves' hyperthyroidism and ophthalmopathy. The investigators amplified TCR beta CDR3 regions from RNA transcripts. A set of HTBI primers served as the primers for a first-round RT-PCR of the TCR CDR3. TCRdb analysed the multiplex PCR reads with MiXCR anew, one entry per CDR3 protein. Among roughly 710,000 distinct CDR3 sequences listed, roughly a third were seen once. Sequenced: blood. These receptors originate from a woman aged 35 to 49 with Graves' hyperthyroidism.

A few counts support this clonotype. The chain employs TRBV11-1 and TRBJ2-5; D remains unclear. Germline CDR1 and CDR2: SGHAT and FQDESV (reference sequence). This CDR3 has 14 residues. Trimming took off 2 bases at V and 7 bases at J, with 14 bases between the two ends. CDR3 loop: CASSLLPRVRTQYF. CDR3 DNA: TGTGCCAGCAGCTTACTGCCCCGGGTCCGGACCCAGTACTTC.

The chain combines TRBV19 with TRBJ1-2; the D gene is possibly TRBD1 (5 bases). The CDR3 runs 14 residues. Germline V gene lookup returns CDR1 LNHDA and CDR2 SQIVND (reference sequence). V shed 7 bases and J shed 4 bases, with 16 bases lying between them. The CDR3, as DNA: TGTGCCAGTACCGGGGCCCCTCCTAGCTATGGCTACACCTTC. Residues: CASTGAPPSYGYTF.

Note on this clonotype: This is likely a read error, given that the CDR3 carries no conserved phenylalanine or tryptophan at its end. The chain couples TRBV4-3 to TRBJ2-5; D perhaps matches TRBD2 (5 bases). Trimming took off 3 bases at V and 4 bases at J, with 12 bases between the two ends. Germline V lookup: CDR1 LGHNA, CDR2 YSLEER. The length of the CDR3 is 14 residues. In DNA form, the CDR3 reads TGCGCCAGCAGCCAGGACCATCGGGGAGAGACCCAGTACTAC. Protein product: CASSQDHRGETQYY.

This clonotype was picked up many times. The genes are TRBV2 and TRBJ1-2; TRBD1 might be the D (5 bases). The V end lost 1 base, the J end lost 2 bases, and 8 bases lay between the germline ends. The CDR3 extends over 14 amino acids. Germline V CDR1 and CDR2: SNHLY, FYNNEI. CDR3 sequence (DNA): TGTGCCAGCAGTGAAGGCAGGGCGAACTATGGCTACACCTTC. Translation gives CASSEGRANYGYTF.

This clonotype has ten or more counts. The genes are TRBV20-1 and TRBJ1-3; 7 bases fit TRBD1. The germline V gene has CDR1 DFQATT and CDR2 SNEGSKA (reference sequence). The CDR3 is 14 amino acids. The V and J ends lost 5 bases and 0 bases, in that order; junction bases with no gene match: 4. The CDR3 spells CSAAGGNSGNTIYF. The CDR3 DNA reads TGCAGTGCTGCAGGGGGGAACTCTGGAAACACCATATATTTT.

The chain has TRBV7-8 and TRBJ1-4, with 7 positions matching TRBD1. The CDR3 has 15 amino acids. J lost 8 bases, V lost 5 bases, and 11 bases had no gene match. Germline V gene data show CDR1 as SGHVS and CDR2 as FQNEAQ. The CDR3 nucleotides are TGTGCCAGCAGCCCCGTACAGGGAGGGGGCGAAAAACTGTTTTTT. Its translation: CASSPVQGGGEKLFF.

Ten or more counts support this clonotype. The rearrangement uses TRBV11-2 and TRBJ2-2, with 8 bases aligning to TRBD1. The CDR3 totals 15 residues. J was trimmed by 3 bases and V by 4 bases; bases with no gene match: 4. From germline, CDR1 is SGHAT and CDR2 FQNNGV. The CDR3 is CASSWGQVDTGELFF. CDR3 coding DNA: TGTGCCAGCAGCTGGGGACAGGTCGACACCGGGGAGCTGTTTTTT.

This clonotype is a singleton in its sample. Here the CDR3 reads CAITSVSGAENTEAFF. The CDR3 nucleotides read TGTGCCATCACCAGCGTTAGTGGGGCAGAGAACACTGAAGCTTTCTTT. The V and J genes are TRBV10-3 and TRBJ1-1; D possibly corresponds to TRBD1 (5 bases). The CDR3 runs to 16 residues. Germline values: CDR1 ENHRY, CDR2 SYGVKD. V gave up 7 bases and J gave up 1 base, with 19 bases separating them.

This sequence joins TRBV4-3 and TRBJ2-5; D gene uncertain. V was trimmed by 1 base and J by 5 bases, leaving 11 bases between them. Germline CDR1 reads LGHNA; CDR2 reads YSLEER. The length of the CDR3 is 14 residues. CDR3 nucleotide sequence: TGCGCCAGCAGCCAAGCAGCACCCTCGGAGACCCAGTACTTC. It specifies CASSQAAPSETQYF.

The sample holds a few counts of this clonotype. In DNA, the CDR3 is TGTGCCAGCAGTTACGCCCGGGACACTGAAGCTTTCTTT. This codes for CASSYARDTEAFF. The J gene is TRBJ1-1, the V gene TRBV6-5, with D hard to call. Looked up from germline, CDR1 is MNHEY and CDR2 is SVGAGI. This CDR3 region has 13 residues. Trimming stripped 2 bases from V and 3 bases from J, with 7 bases between.

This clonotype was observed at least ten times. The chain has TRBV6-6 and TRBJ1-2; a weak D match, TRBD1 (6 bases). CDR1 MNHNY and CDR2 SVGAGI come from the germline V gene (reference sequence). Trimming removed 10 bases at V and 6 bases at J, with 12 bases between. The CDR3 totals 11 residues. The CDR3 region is CATAAGDGYTF. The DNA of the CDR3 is TGTGCCACCGCCGCAGGGGATGGCTACACCTTC.

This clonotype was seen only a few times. The CDR3 reads CASSPTVNQPQHF. The CDR3, as DNA: TGTGCCAGCAGTCCGACAGTGAATCAGCCCCAGCATTTT. The J gene is TRBJ1-5, the V gene TRBV12-3 or TRBV12-4; possibly TRBD1 for D (5 bases). Trimming removed 5 bases at V and 4 bases at J, with 9 bases between. The CDR3 covers 13 residues.

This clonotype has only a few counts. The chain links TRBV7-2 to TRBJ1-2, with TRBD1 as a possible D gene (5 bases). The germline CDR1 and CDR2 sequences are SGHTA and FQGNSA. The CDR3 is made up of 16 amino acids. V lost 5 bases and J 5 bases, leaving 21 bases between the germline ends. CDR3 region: CASSTRTLMVGYGYTF. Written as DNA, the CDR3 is TGTGCCAGCAGCACACGGACACTTATGGTGGGGTATGGCTACACCTTC.

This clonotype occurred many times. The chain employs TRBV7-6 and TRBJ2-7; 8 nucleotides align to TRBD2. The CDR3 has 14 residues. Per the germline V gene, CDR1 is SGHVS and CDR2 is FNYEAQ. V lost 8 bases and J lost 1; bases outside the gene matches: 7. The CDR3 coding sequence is TGTGCCAGCGCCATAGCGGGAAGGTCCTACGAGCAGTACTTC. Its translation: CASAIAGRSYEQYF. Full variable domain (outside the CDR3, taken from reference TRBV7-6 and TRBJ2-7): GAGVSQSPRYKVTKRGQDVALRCDPISGHVSLYWYRQALGQGPEFLTYFNYEAQQDKSGLPNDRFSAERPEGSISTLTIQRTEQRDSAMYRCASAIAGRSYEQYFGPGTRLTVT.

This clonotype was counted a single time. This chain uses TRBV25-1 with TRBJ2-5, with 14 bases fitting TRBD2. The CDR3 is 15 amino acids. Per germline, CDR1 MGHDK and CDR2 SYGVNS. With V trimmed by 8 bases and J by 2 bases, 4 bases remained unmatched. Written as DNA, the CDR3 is TGTGCCAGCGGACTAGCGGGAGGCGCGCAAGAGACCCAGTACTTC. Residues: CASGLAGGAQETQYF.

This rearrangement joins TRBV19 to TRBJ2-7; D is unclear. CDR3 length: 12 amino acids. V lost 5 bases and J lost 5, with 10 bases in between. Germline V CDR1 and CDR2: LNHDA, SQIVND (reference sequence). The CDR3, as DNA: TGTGCCAGTAGTGCCGGACCCCACGAGCAGTACTTC. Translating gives CASSAGPHEQYF. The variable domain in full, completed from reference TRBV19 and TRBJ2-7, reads DGGITQSPKYLFRKEGQNVTLSCEQNLNHDAMYWYRQDPGQGLRLIYYSQIVNDFQKGDIAEGYSVSREKKESFPLTVTSAQKNPTAFYLCASSAGPHEQYFGPGTRLTVT.

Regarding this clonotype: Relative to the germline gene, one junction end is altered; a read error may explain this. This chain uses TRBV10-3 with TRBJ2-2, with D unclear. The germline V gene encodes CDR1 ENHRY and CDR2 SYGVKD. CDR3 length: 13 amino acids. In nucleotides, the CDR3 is TGTGCCAGCAGTTATGCGAGGACCGGGGAGCTGTTTTTT. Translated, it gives CASSYARTGELFF.

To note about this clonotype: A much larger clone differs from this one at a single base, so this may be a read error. The CDR3 loop is CASSVDRSPYEQYF. Written as DNA, the CDR3 is TGTGCCAGCAGCGTAGACAGGAGCCCCTACGAGCAGTACTTC. The rearrangement uses TRBV7-2 and TRBJ2-7; a weak D match, TRBD1 (6 bases). Germline V CDR1 and CDR2: SGHTA, FQGNSA. Trimming stripped 5 bases from V and 2 bases from J, with 13 bases between. The CDR3 runs 14 residues.

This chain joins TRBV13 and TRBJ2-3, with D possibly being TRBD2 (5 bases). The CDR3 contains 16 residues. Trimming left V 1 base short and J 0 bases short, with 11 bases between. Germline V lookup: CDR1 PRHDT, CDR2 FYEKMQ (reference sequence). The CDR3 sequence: CASSLVGGPSTDTQYF. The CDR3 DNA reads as TGTGCCAGCAGCTTAGTCGGCGGGCCTAGCACAGATACGCAGTATTTT.

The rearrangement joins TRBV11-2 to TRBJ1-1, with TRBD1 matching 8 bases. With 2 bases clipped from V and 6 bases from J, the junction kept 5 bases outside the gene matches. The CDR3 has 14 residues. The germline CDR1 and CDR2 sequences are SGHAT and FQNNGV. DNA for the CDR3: TGTGCCAGCAGCTTAACACAGGGGGGGGCTGAAGCTTTCTTT. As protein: CASSLTQGGAEAFF.

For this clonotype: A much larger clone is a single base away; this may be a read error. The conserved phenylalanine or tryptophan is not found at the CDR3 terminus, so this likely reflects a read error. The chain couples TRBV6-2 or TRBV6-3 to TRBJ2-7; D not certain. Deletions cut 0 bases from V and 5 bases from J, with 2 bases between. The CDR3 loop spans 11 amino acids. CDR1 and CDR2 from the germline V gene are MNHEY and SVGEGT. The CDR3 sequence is CASSYSDEQYL. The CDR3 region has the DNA TGTGCCAGCAGTTACTCGGACGAGCAGTACCTC.